These T cell receptor beta chains were read from a single sample in a study of patients and donors after allogeneic stem cell transplantation. TCRdb re-called the RT-PCR reads with MiXCR, one entry per CDR3 protein. Here the sample spans around 150,000 distinct CDR3 sequences, approximately 40% being singletons. The sample consisted of blood, either unsorted or a sorted T cell fraction (not recorded which). The receptors were gathered from a human donor who was either an allogeneic HSCT recipient or a stem cell or donor lymphocyte infusion donor (not recorded which). It is not recorded whose cells these are; they may come from a transplant donor. CDR3s include the opening cysteine and the closing phenylalanine or tryptophan. Each record gives: J gene, V gene, D gene, clone size, CDR3 DNA, CDR3 protein. D genes are given only for firm matches. Where a row states a size, it is once, few, many or the class of an expanded clone; other rows omit it.

J gene: TRBJ2-2; V gene: TRBV7-9; D gene: -; clone size: few; CDR3 DNA: TGTGCCAGCAGCCCTCTGGCGGACACCGGGGAGCTGTTTTTT; CDR3 protein: CASSPLADTGELFF
J gene: TRBJ2-1; V gene: TRBV2; D gene: -; clone size: -; CDR3 DNA: TGTGCCAGCACAAGGGCTCACGGTGGACACCCCAATGAGCAGTTCTTC; CDR3 protein: CASTRAHGGHPNEQFF
J gene: TRBJ1-2; V gene: TRBV19; D gene: TRBD1; clone size: -; CDR3 DNA: TGTGCCAGTAGTCCACAGGGGTATGGCTACACCTTC; CDR3 protein: CASSPQGYGYTF
J gene: TRBJ1-1; V gene: TRBV5-1; D gene: TRBD1; clone size: few; CDR3 DNA: TGCGCCAGCAGGGGGGACAGTGAAGCTTTCTTT; CDR3 protein: CASRGDSEAFF
J gene: TRBJ1-5; V gene: TRBV7-9; D gene: -; clone size: many; CDR3 DNA: TGTGCCAGCAGCTCGTTAGTAGGGCCCCAGCATTTT; CDR3 protein: CASSSLVGPQHF
J gene: TRBJ1-6; V gene: TRBV5-1; D gene: TRBD1; clone size: many; CDR3 DNA: TGCGCCAGCAGCTTGGACAGGGGTGATTCACCCCTCCACTTT; CDR3 protein: CASSLDRGDSPLHF
J gene: TRBJ1-2; V gene: TRBV12-3/TRBV12-4; D gene: -; clone size: -; CDR3 DNA: TGTGCCAGCAGTTTACAGGGATTGGATGGCTACACCTTC; CDR3 protein: CASSLQGLDGYTF
J gene: TRBJ1-2; V gene: TRBV5-1; D gene: -; clone size: -; CDR3 DNA: TGCGCCAGCAGCTTGGGAAGGATTTCGAGTAACTATGGCTACACCTTC; CDR3 protein: CASSLGRISSNYGYTF
J gene: TRBJ2-2; V gene: TRBV6-5; D gene: -; clone size: -; CDR3 DNA: TGTGCCAGCAGGGGCGTCGGGGAGCTGTTTTTT; CDR3 protein: CASRGVGELFF
J gene: TRBJ2-7; V gene: TRBV10-3; D gene: -; clone size: few; CDR3 DNA: TGTGCCATCATGAGTGCGGGGTACGAGCAGTACTTC; CDR3 protein: CAIMSAGYEQYF
J gene: TRBJ2-2; V gene: TRBV28; D gene: -; clone size: -; CDR3 DNA: TGTGCCAGCAGTTTTGGGGGAAGGGAGCTGTTTTTT; CDR3 protein: CASSFGGRELFF
J gene: TRBJ1-5; V gene: TRBV20-1; D gene: -; clone size: -; CDR3 DNA: TGCAGTGCTTTCGGGGCACGAGGAAATCAGCCCCAGCATTTT; CDR3 protein: CSAFGARGNQPQHF
J gene: TRBJ1-5; V gene: TRBV6-1; D gene: TRBD1; clone size: -; CDR3 DNA: TGTGCCAGCAGTAGGGACAGGGAACTAGCTAATCAGCCCCAGCATTTT; CDR3 protein: CASSRDRELANQPQHF
J gene: TRBJ2-5; V gene: TRBV6-2/TRBV6-3; D gene: -; clone size: -; CDR3 DNA: TGTGCCAGCAGTGGACAGCCGACCGGGACACTACAAGAGACCCAGTACTTC; CDR3 protein: CASSGQPTGTLQETQYF